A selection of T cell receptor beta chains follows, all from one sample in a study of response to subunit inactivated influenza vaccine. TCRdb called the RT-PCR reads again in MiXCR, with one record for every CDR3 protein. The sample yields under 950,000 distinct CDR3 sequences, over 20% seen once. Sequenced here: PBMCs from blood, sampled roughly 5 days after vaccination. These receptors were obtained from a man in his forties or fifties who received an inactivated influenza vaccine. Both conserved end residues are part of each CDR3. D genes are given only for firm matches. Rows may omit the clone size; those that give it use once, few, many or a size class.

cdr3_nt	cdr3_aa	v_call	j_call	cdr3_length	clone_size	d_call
TGCAGTGCTAGAGCCGGCGGCGCTTTCTTT	CSARAGGAFF	TRBV20-1	TRBJ1-1	10	NA	NA
TGTGCCAGCAGCCAAGAGTCAGGGAGCGCCTACAATGAGCAGTTCTTC	CASSQESGSAYNEQFF	TRBV4-2	TRBJ2-1	16	few	NA
TGTGCCAGCAGTTTAGGACAGGCGGGGGGTGAGCAGTTCTTC	CASSLGQAGGEQFF	TRBV27	TRBJ2-1	14	NA	NA
TGTGCCATCAGTGACCTTTTACAAAACACCGGGGAGCTGTTTTTT	CAISDLLQNTGELFF	TRBV10-3	TRBJ2-2	15	few	NA
TGTGCCAGCAGCCCCACTGATCCATACAATGAGCAGTTCTTC	CASSPTDPYNEQFF	TRBV7-8	TRBJ2-1	14	many	NA
TGTGCCAGCAGCTCGGGACTAGCGGGAGGAAACACCGGGGAGCTGTTTTTT	CASSSGLAGGNTGELFF	TRBV7-8	TRBJ2-2	17	many	TRBD2
TGCGCCAGCGACCCAGGGGGCCGGACCGGGGAGCTGTTTTTT	CASDPGGRTGELFF	TRBV5-1	TRBJ2-2	14	few	TRBD1
TGTGCCAGCAGGGCCGGGACTAGCGGGCATCTCTCCTACGAGCAGTACTTC	CASRAGTSGHLSYEQYF	TRBV6-2/TRBV6-3	TRBJ2-7	17	NA	TRBD2
TGTGCCACCAGCAGACCCGGTTACTACGAGCAGTACTTC	CATSRPGYYEQYF	TRBV15	TRBJ2-7	13	many	NA
TGTGCCAGCAGTTTAAGGGTCACTGAAGCTTTCTTT	CASSLRVTEAFF	TRBV12-3/TRBV12-4	TRBJ1-1	12	few	NA
TGCGCCAGCAGCTTGGAGACAGCCTCCATGAACACTGAAGCTTTCTTT	CASSLETASMNTEAFF	TRBV5-1	TRBJ1-1	16	NA	NA
TGCAGTGCCAAAACAGGGGGCGCGAACACCGGGGAGCTGTTTTTT	CSAKTGGANTGELFF	TRBV20-1	TRBJ2-2	15	few	TRBD1
TGCAGCGTTGAGAACAGGGGAGAGGGCACAGATACGCAGTATTTT	CSVENRGEGTDTQYF	TRBV29-1	TRBJ2-3	15	NA	TRBD1
TGCAGCGTTCTCCAGGCCCAAGAGACCCAGTACTTC	CSVLQAQETQYF	TRBV29-1	TRBJ2-5	12	few	NA
TGCGCCAGCAAACCCGGGGTTTCCTACGAGCAGTACTTC	CASKPGVSYEQYF	TRBV5-1	TRBJ2-7	13	few	NA
TGCAGCGTTTTGGCCGCGGCGGGCCAGCCCCAGCATTTT	CSVLAAAGQPQHF	TRBV29-1	TRBJ1-5	13	many	NA
TGTGCCAGCAGTAGCTGGGGGGAGAACACTGAAGCTTTCTTT	CASSSWGENTEAFF	TRBV28	TRBJ1-1	14	few	NA
TGTGCCATCAGCAGGGGAGGTATAGCCAAAAACATTCAGTACTTC	CAISRGGIAKNIQYF	TRBV10-3	TRBJ2-4	15	few	NA
TGTGCCAGCAGCTTAGCATCTAGCGGGGGCGAGCAGTACTTC	CASSLASSGGEQYF	TRBV7-2	TRBJ2-7	14	NA	TRBD2
TGTGCCAAGAACAGGGGGCAAGGTGAAAAACTGTTTTTT	CAKNRGQGEKLFF	TRBV30	TRBJ1-4	13	few	TRBD1
TGCGCCAGCAGCTTGGGGTCAGGCGATTCTGGGGCCAACGTCCTGACTTTC	CASSLGSGDSGANVLTF	TRBV5-1	TRBJ2-6	17	few	NA
TGCAGTGCTAGTAGGGGAGGCAGCCAAGAGACCCAGTACTTC	CSASRGGSQETQYF	TRBV20-1	TRBJ2-5	14	few	NA
TGTACCCTCAGTTTTCGGCTAGCGGGAGCTCTCTCCACAGATACGCAGTATTTT	CTLSFRLAGALSTDTQYF	TRBV2	TRBJ2-3	18	NA	TRBD2
TGTGCCTGGAGTCATGGGACTACCAATGAGCAGTTCTTC	CAWSHGTTNEQFF	TRBV30	TRBJ2-1	13	NA	TRBD2
TGCAGCGTTGAAGGGGGGTCTATCTATGGCTACACCTTC	CSVEGGSIYGYTF	TRBV29-1	TRBJ1-2	13	NA	NA
TGCAGTGCTAGGAAGACGGGCAGAACCTACGAGCAGTACTTC	CSARKTGRTYEQYF	TRBV20-1	TRBJ2-7	14	NA	NA
TGTGCCAGCTCACCACATCCCGACACTGAAGCTTTCTTT	CASSPHPDTEAFF	TRBV18	TRBJ1-1	13	NA	NA
TGTGCCAGCAGCCGCCAGACGGGGACGTCCGAGCAGTACTTC	CASSRQTGTSEQYF	TRBV7-9	TRBJ2-7	14	few	NA
TGTGCCAGCAGCCTCGACAGTTATCCTAGCACAGATACGCAGTATTTT	CASSLDSYPSTDTQYF	TRBV28	TRBJ2-3	16	few	NA